The next 32 T cell receptor beta chains were all read from a single sample in a study of blood T cell repertoires in COVID-19. Clones were read by immunoSEQ multiplex PCR, and TCRdb kept only the in-frame ones, dropping some. The table includes 250,000 to 300,000 clones, about 81% detected once. The sequenced material came from PBMCs or T cells enriched from blood (not recorded which). The source is a man younger than 45 with acute COVID-19.

V is TRBV13 and J is TRBJ1-2; tentatively, D is TRBD1 (6 bases). Germline lookup yields CDR1 PRHDT and CDR2 FYEKMQ (reference sequence). The V end lost 0 bases, the J end lost 5 bases, and 10 bases lay between the germline ends. This CDR3 spans 14 amino acids. CDR3 loop: CASSLGAGVYGYTF. The CDR3 DNA reads TGTGCCAGCAGCTTAGGAGCAGGGGTTTATGGCTACACCTTC.

This chain joins TRBV19 and TRBJ1-1, with D hard to call. The CDR3 runs to 14 residues. V was clipped by 3 bases and J by 2 bases, with 10 bases between them. Germline CDR1 LNHDA, CDR2 SQIVND (reference sequence). In DNA form, the CDR3 reads TGTGCCAGTAGTATGGGGAGATTTAACACTGAAGCTTTCTTT. Residues: CASSMGRFNTEAFF.

This chain joins TRBV14 and TRBJ1-6; D unresolved. V was cut by 0 bases and J by 12 bases, with 9 bases left in between. The CDR3 has 13 residues. CDR1 and CDR2 from the germline V gene are SGHDN and FVKESK. CDR3 amino acids: CASSQDLAQPLHF. Written as DNA, the CDR3 is TGTGCCAGCAGCCAAGATCTGGCCCAACCCCTCCACTTT.

This clone occurred many times. The gene calls are TRBV5-6 and TRBJ2-2, with 11 bases fitting TRBD1. Germline CDR1 reads SGHDT; CDR2 reads YYEEEE. The CDR3 extends over 16 amino acids. J lost 5 bases, V lost 3 bases, and 6 bases had no gene match. In DNA form, the CDR3 reads TGTGCCAGCAGCTCAGGGACAGGGGGGTATACCGGGGAGCTGTTTTTT. Protein product: CASSSGTGGYTGELFF.

The chain links TRBV27 to TRBJ2-4; possibly TRBD1 for D (6 bases). CDR1 and CDR2 from the germline V gene are MNHEY and SMNVEV (reference sequence). Trimming left V 7 bases short and J 0 bases short, with 13 bases between. This CDR3 has 15 amino acids. This chain's CDR3 is CASTPWGLAKNIQYF. For the CDR3, the DNA is TGTGCCAGCACCCCATGGGGGCTAGCCAAAAACATTCAGTACTTC.

The V and J genes are TRBV2 and TRBJ1-5; D is unclear. Per the germline V gene, CDR1 is SNHLY and CDR2 is FYNNEI. V gave up 3 bases and J gave up 4 bases, with 13 bases separating them. CDR3 size: 15 residues. The CDR3, as DNA: TGTGCCAGCAGTGATTTGGCCCAGAAAAATCAGCCCCAGCATTTT. Amino acids: CASSDLAQKNQPQHF.

This clone was detected only once. The chain joins TRBV5-1 to TRBJ2-1; TRBD2 aligns across 8 bases. V trimming: 3 bases; J trimming: 3 bases; junction bases outside the gene matches: 2. Per the germline V gene, CDR1 is SGHRS and CDR2 is YFSETQ. This CDR3 has 14 residues. The chain's CDR3 is CASSSRGGYNEQFF. CDR3 bases: TGCGCCAGCAGCTCCCGGGGGGGCTACAATGAGCAGTTCTTC.

The CDR3 nucleotides read TGTGCCAGCAATCCACTGATTAGCACAGATACGCAGTATTTT. This translates into CASNPLISTDTQYF. The rearrangement links TRBV27 to TRBJ2-3; D is uncertain. The CDR3 sequence is 14 residues long. Germline lookup yields CDR1 MNHEY and CDR2 SMNVEV (reference sequence). Trimming left V 7 bases short and J 0 bases short, with 11 bases between.

V usage is TRBV11-3 and J usage is TRBJ2-5; 8 bases align to TRBD2. J was trimmed by 3 bases and V by 4 bases; bases with no gene match: 10. This CDR3 region has 16 residues. Per germline, CDR1 SGHNT and CDR2 YENEEA. CDR3 loop: CASSSRIAGPKETQYF. The CDR3, as DNA: TGTGCCAGCAGCTCCCGGATAGCGGGACCTAAAGAGACCCAGTACTTC.

This chain joins TRBV2 and TRBJ1-2; maybe TRBD1 (6 bases). The CDR3 runs 13 residues. Between the trimmed V and J ends, which lost 5 bases and 3 bases, there was a span of 10 bases. Germline V gene lookup returns CDR1 SNHLY and CDR2 FYNNEI. CDR3 in amino acids: CASSNRVDYGYTF. In nucleotides, the CDR3 is TGTGCCAGCAGTAACAGGGTGGACTATGGCTACACCTTC. The entire variable domain, with the rest obtained from reference TRBV2 and TRBJ1-2, is as follows: EPEVTQTPSHQVTQMGQEVILRCVPISNHLYFYWYRQILGQKVEFLVSFYNNEISEKSEIFDDQFSVERPDGSNFTLKIRSTKLEDSAMYFCASSNRVDYGYTFGSGTRLTVV.

The rearrangement uses TRBV6-2 or TRBV6-3 and TRBJ1-1; D is unresolved. Germline CDR1 reads MNHEY; CDR2 reads SVGEGT. With 0 bases removed from V and 10 bases from J, the gap between germline ends came to 9 bases. The CDR3 extends over 12 amino acids. CDR3 sequence: CASSYSPRVAFF. The CDR3 nucleotides read TGTGCCAGCAGTTACTCTCCACGGGTAGCTTTCTTT.

CDR3 bases: TGTGCCAGCATGGGACAGGGAAACACTGAAGCTTTCTTT. Its translation: CASMGQGNTEAFF. The chain couples TRBV6-5 to TRBJ1-1, with TRBD1 identical over 9 bases. This CDR3 is 13 amino acids long. After removal of 7 bases from V and 2 bases from J, the junction contained 2 bases not matched to a gene. Germline values: CDR1 MNHEY, CDR2 SVGAGI.

The CDR3 DNA reads TGTGCCTCTGGAGACAGGACAAATCAGCCCCAGCATTTT. Translating it yields CASGDRTNQPQHF. This chain joins TRBV19 and TRBJ1-5, with D maybe TRBD1 (6 bases). Germline CDR1 is LNHDA and CDR2 is SQIVND (reference sequence). The CDR3 has 13 residues. V lost 11 bases and J 4 bases, leaving 15 bases between the germline ends.

V gene TRBV19 combines with J gene TRBJ2-7; 8 nucleotides align to TRBD2. J was trimmed by 2 bases and V by 4 bases; bases with no gene match: 22. This CDR3 spans 20 amino acids. In germline, CDR1 is LNHDA, CDR2 SQIVND (reference sequence). CDR3 nucleotides: TGTGCCAGTAGTAAGGGCAGGGACTTGGATAGCGGGGAGTTGGCCTACGAGCAGTACGTC. This translates into CASSKGRDLDSGELAYEQYV.

This chain connects TRBV4-3 to TRBJ2-1, with D tentatively TRBD2 (6 bases). V was pared by 3 bases and J by 3 bases, with 15 bases between. CDR3 length: 16 residues. Germline V CDR1 and CDR2: LGHNA, YSLEER. CDR3 nucleotides: TGCGCCAGCAGCCAGGTGGGACTGGCGGACTACAATGAGCAGTTCTTC. Encoded protein: CASSQVGLADYNEQFF.

This clone came up once. The V call is TRBV2, the J call TRBJ1-5; the D gene is possibly TRBD1 (5 bases). Germline V gene data show CDR1 as SNHLY and CDR2 as FYNNEI. The CDR3 is 15 residues long. V lost 7 bases to trimming and J lost 3 bases, with 16 bases between them. The DNA of the CDR3 is TGTGCCAGCATGGGGCAAGGGCAAGTCAATCAGCCCCAGCATTTT. Translating it yields CASMGQGQVNQPQHF.

This clone was counted a few times. The rearrangement joins TRBV7-2 to TRBJ1-5; D may be TRBD1 (6 bases). Germline CDR1 reads SGHTA; CDR2 reads FQGNSA. V lost 5 bases and J lost 5, with 10 bases in between. This CDR3 spans 13 amino acids. CDR3 coding DNA: TGTGCCAGCAGCGAGTACAGGGATCAGCCCCAGCATTTT. Amino acids: CASSEYRDQPQHF.

Comments on this clone: One end of the junction is discordant with germline, which a read error may explain. V and J are TRBV5-1 and TRBJ2-3; 8 bases agree with TRBD2. Germline values: CDR1 SGHRS, CDR2 YFSETQ. The CDR3 consists of 16 residues. The CDR3 coding sequence is TGTGCCAGCAGCATAACTAGCGGCGGGGTGTCAGATACGCAGTATTTT. The encoded protein is CASSITSGGVSDTQYF.

The chain carries TRBV5-1 and TRBJ1-5; D is ambiguous. V lost 6 bases and J lost 11, with 15 bases in between. Germline CDR1 reads SGHRS; CDR2 reads YFSETQ. This CDR3 has 12 residues. This chain's CDR3 is CASTIPQQSQHF. The CDR3 DNA follows: TGCGCCAGCACTATACCGCAACAGTCCCAGCATTTT. The complete variable domain, with remaining parts taken from reference TRBV5-1 and TRBJ1-5, reads KAGVTQTPRYLIKTRGQQVTLSCSPISGHRSVSWYQQTPGQGLQFLFEYFSETQRNKGNFPGRFSGRQFSNSRSEMNVSTLELGDSALYLCASTIPQQSQHFGDGTRLSIL.

The V gene is TRBV10-3, the J gene TRBJ2-1; 8 bases agree with TRBD2. The ends lost 2 bases at V and 9 bases at J; junction bases unmatched: 9. The CDR3 spans 15 residues. Germline assignment: CDR1 ENHRY and CDR2 SYGVKD. CDR3 bases: TGTGCCATCAGTGAGAAACCGGGGGGGTATGGTGAGCAGTTCTTC. Protein: CAISEKPGGYGEQFF.

The CDR3 reads CASSLIRGYGYTF. The CDR3 DNA sequence: TGTGCCAGCAGCCTTATCAGGGGCTATGGCTACACCTTC. V is TRBV14 and J is TRBJ1-2, with a weak D call TRBD1 (6 bases). Trimming shortened V by 4 bases and J by 4 bases, and 10 bases separated the two germline ends. CDR3 length: 13 amino acids. Germline values: CDR1 SGHDN, CDR2 FVKESK.

This clone has more than one count but fewer than ten. The V and J genes are TRBV19 and TRBJ1-6; tentative D call: TRBD1 (5 bases). This CDR3 spans 14 amino acids. CDR1 is LNHDA and CDR2 is SQIVND in the germline V gene (reference sequence). The V and J ends lost 3 bases and 7 bases respectively, with 10 bases between them. In DNA form, the CDR3 reads TGTGCCAGTAGTATGGGGGGAGGCAATTCACCCCTCCACTTT. It specifies CASSMGGGNSPLHF.

The chain is built from TRBV6-5 and TRBJ2-2; possible D gene TRBD2, 5 bases. The CDR3 sequence is 14 residues long. Deletions cut 4 bases from V and 5 bases from J, with 11 bases between. Germline-derived CDR1 and CDR2 are MNHEY and SVGAGI. The CDR3 sequence: CASSFASGTGELFF. CDR3 nucleotide sequence: TGTGCCAGCAGTTTCGCTTCGGGGACCGGGGAGCTGTTTTTT.

The chain uses TRBV7-2 and TRBJ1-1; TRBD1 matches 7 bases. The V and J ends lost 5 bases and 2 bases, in that order; junction bases with no gene match: 5. Germline assignment: CDR1 SGHTA and CDR2 FQGNSA. CDR3 length equals 14 residues. The chain's CDR3 is CASSLRQGNTEAFF. The CDR3 DNA reads as TGTGCCAGCAGCCTACGACAGGGCAACACTGAAGCTTTCTTT.

The chain uses TRBV28 and TRBJ1-3; maybe TRBD1 (6 bases). Germline lookup yields CDR1 MDHEN and CDR2 SYDVKM. V was cut by 4 bases and J by 0 bases, with 16 bases left in between. The CDR3 is made up of 17 amino acids. CDR3 nucleotides: TGTGCCAGCAGTTCAATAGGACAGCCCGACTCTGGAAACACCATATATTTT. Encoded protein: CASSSIGQPDSGNTIYF.

Written as DNA, the CDR3 is TGTGCCAGCAGCCCACTAGTGTCGCTCCGGTCTGATGAAAAACTGTTTTTT. This sequence encodes CASSPLVSLRSDEKLFF. The chain combines TRBV5-5 with TRBJ1-4; D not certain. The length of the CDR3 is 17 residues. CDR1 SGHKS and CDR2 YYEKEE come from the germline V gene (reference sequence). V lost 4 bases and J 6 bases, leaving 22 bases between the germline ends. The full variable domain, in which reference TRBV5-5 and TRBJ1-4 provide the parts outside the CDR3, is DAGVTQSPTHLIKTRGQQVTLRCSPISGHKSVSWYQQVLGQGPQFIFQYYEKEERGRGNFPDRFSARQFPNYSSELNVNALLLGDSALYLCASSPLVSLRSDEKLFFGSGTQLSVL.

This chain connects TRBV29-1 to TRBJ2-2; D unresolved. The CDR3 contains 13 residues. Germline loops: CDR1 SQVTM, CDR2 ANQGSEA. With 3 bases removed from V and 7 bases from J, the gap between germline ends came to 12 bases. CDR3 DNA: TGCAGCGTTGAGAGGTGGCAGAGCGGGGAGCTGTTTTTT. Translating it yields CSVERWQSGELFF.

This chain joins TRBV6-5 and TRBJ2-2, with 8 bases identical to TRBD2. V was clipped by 5 bases and J by 5 bases; unmatched bases: 1. Germline V gives CDR1 MNHEY, CDR2 SVGAGI. The CDR3 consists of 13 residues. DNA of the CDR3: TGTGCCAGCAGTCGCGGGAGGACCGGGGAGCTGTTTTTT. Translation gives CASSRGRTGELFF.

This chain links TRBV18 with TRBJ1-1, with D unresolved. Looked up from germline, CDR1 is KGHSH and CDR2 is LQKENI. Trimming left V 3 bases short and J 0 bases short, with 5 bases between. CDR3 length: 13 residues. The CDR3 loop is CASSPTLNTEAFF. Here the CDR3 DNA reads TGTGCCAGCTCACCGACACTGAACACTGAAGCTTTCTTT.

The V call is TRBV18, the J call TRBJ1-2, with 8 bases fitting TRBD1. The CDR3 loop spans 14 amino acids. J gave up 3 bases and V 3 bases, and 3 bases lay outside the gene matches. CDR1 and CDR2 from the germline V gene are KGHSH and LQKENI. As DNA, the CDR3 is TGTGCCAGCTCACCTCAACAGGGGGACTATGGCTACACCTTC. Encoded protein: CASSPQQGDYGYTF.

The rearrangement uses TRBV5-5 and TRBJ2-1, with D tentatively TRBD2 (6 bases). CDR3 length: 14 residues. The V gene's germline CDR1 is SGHKS and CDR2 YYEKEE (reference sequence). V lost 3 bases and J lost 4, with 11 bases in between. DNA for the CDR3: TGTGCCAGCAGCTCCACTAGCAGGTACAATGAGCAGTTCTTC. It codes for CASSSTSRYNEQFF.

This clone was recorded once. This sequence joins TRBV3-1 (or the pseudogene TRBV3-2) and TRBJ1-5; 7 bases are shared with TRBD1. This CDR3 has 16 amino acids. V trimming: 2 bases; J trimming: 4 bases; junction bases outside the gene matches: 8. Germline CDR1 LGHDT, CDR2 YNNKEL (reference sequence). The CDR3 reads CASSQSYRGGNQPQHF. Written as DNA, the CDR3 is TGTGCCAGCAGCCAAAGCTACAGGGGCGGAAATCAGCCCCAGCATTTT.